This T cell receptor beta chain originates from a study of control samples from healthy donors and cancer patients. The V end lost 6 bases, the J end lost 7 bases, and 16 bases lay between the germline ends. Germline CDR1 and CDR2: KGHSH and LQKENI. The CDR3 covers 14 residues. Sequencing used immunoSEQ multiplex PCR; TCRdb keeps in-frame clones, though not all of them. The table shows some 250,000 clones, with roughly 87% occurring only once. The TCR was taken from an older woman with lung cancer. The V and J genes are TRBV18 and TRBJ2-1; tentatively, D is TRBD1 (6 bases). Source material: PBMCs. This CDR3 reads CASSSKQGSNEQFF. The CDR3 DNA reads TGTGCCAGCTCCTCCAAACAGGGATCTAATGAGCAGTTCTTC.